The sequence of this T cell receptor beta chain was determined in a study of T cells expressing NK-cell markers. TCRdb re-called the 5' RACE reads, yielding one record per CDR3 amino acid sequence without DNA. This repertoire comprises 450,000 to 600,000 distinct CDR3 sequences; its ten largest clones make up roughly 3.5%. The CDR3 runs to 13 residues. CDR1 and CDR2 (germline): DFQATT, SNEGSKA (reference sequence). The chain is built from TRBV20-1 and TRBJ2-3. The TCR originated in a young man in good health. Sequencing used blood T cells: a sorted CD56 or NKG2C T cell subset, CD4+ or CD8+ T cells, or bulk PBMC T cells (not recorded which). The chain's CDR3 is CSASRASTDTQYF.